The rows below give T cell receptor beta chains drawn from one sample of a study of blood T cell repertoires in COVID-19. Sequenced by immunoSEQ multiplex PCR; TCRdb stores in-frame clones only, minus some. The repertoire holds about 160,000 clones, approximately 84% seen once, with 22% in the top ten. The sample comprised peripheral blood. These receptor sequences come from a woman aged 80 or over with acute or convalescent COVID-19. Each CDR3 is given with its conserved first and last residue. Fields, in order: CDR3 DNA, CDR3 protein, V gene, J gene, clone size, D gene. The D gene is left open where the match is weak. Clone size appears in some rows only: once, few, many, or a class for an expanded clone.

DNA: TGTGCCAGCAGTGTGCAGGGGAATCGCTACACCTTC
CDR3: CASSVQGNRYTF
V: TRBV2
J: TRBJ1-2
size: NA
D: NA

DNA: TGTGCCAGCAGCCTCTCCGGGGAGCTGTTTTTT
CDR3: CASSLSGELFF
V: TRBV11-2
J: TRBJ2-2
size: NA
D: NA

DNA: TGTGCCAGCAATGGACTAGCGGGAGTGACAGATACGCAGTATTTT
CDR3: CASNGLAGVTDTQYF
V: TRBV6-5
J: TRBJ2-3
size: NA
D: TRBD2

DNA: TGTGCCAGCAGCGTAGGCTTAGAATTCTACGAGCAGTACTTC
CDR3: CASSVGLEFYEQYF
V: TRBV9
J: TRBJ2-7
size: NA
D: NA

DNA: TGTGCCAGTAGTCCCCCGGAGAGCTCCTACGAGCAGTACTTC
CDR3: CASSPPESSYEQYF
V: TRBV19
J: TRBJ2-7
size: medium-sized
D: NA

DNA: TGCAGCGTTGAGACACAGACCTCTAACTATGGCTACACCTTC
CDR3: CSVETQTSNYGYTF
V: TRBV29-1
J: TRBJ1-2
size: NA
D: NA

DNA: TGTGCCAGCAGATCCGGGACAAGAACAACCTCGCCCTACGAGCAGTACTTC
CDR3: CASRSGTRTTSPYEQYF
V: TRBV28
J: TRBJ2-7
size: NA
D: NA

DNA: TGCGCCAGCAGCCCTCGGACGGGAAGCTCCTACAATGAGCAGTTCTTC
CDR3: CASSPRTGSSYNEQFF
V: TRBV4-1
J: TRBJ2-1
size: NA
D: NA

DNA: TGTGCCAGCAGTGAAGGTCAGGGGATGAACACTGAAGCTTTCTTT
CDR3: CASSEGQGMNTEAFF
V: TRBV6-1
J: TRBJ1-1
size: NA
D: NA

DNA: TGTGCCATCAGTCCTCTAGCTGATGAGCAGTTCTTC
CDR3: CAISPLADEQFF
V: TRBV10-3
J: TRBJ2-1
size: NA
D: NA

DNA: TGTGCCAGCAGCTCTAGTCAGGGCTTTCCCCAAGAGACCCAGTACTTC
CDR3: CASSSSQGFPQETQYF
V: TRBV7-6
J: TRBJ2-5
size: NA
D: NA

DNA: TGTGCCAGTAGTATTGTGACAGGGACATATGGCTACACCTTC
CDR3: CASSIVTGTYGYTF
V: TRBV19
J: TRBJ1-2
size: NA
D: TRBD1

DNA: TGTGCCAGCAGCATTCGGGGGTCGGGTACGCAGTATTTT
CDR3: CASSIRGSGTQYF
V: TRBV11-3
J: TRBJ2-3
size: NA
D: NA

DNA: TGTGCCAGTAGTAGGCCGGGACAGGGACTTCTCGAGCAGTACTTC
CDR3: CASSRPGQGLLEQYF
V: TRBV19
J: TRBJ2-7
size: few
D: TRBD1

DNA: TGTGCCAGCAGCTTGTCAGGAGGCTCCTACGAGCAGTACTTC
CDR3: CASSLSGGSYEQYF
V: TRBV7-2
J: TRBJ2-7
size: NA
D: NA

DNA: TGTGCCAGCAGCTTAGAGCCGGGAGTGACCCAGTACTTC
CDR3: CASSLEPGVTQYF
V: TRBV7-8
J: TRBJ2-5
size: NA
D: NA

DNA: TGCAGCGTTGGGGTCGGGTCGGTTCCGCTCTACGAGCAGTACTTC
CDR3: CSVGVGSVPLYEQYF
V: TRBV29-1
J: TRBJ2-7
size: NA
D: NA

DNA: TGTGCCAGCAGCTTGGCCTCCGGGACAGGCTTAGGACTTGGCTACACCTTC
CDR3: CASSLASGTGLGLGYTF
V: TRBV5-4
J: TRBJ1-2
size: NA
D: TRBD1

DNA: TGCGCCAGCAGTCATCACACTGGCGGGAGGGCCGTTGGTACGCAGTATTTT
CDR3: CASSHHTGGRAVGTQYF
V: TRBV23-1
J: TRBJ2-3
size: NA
D: TRBD2

DNA: TGCAGTGCTAGTAGGAGCGGGAGGGACTACGAGCAGTACTTC
CDR3: CSASRSGRDYEQYF
V: TRBV20-1
J: TRBJ2-7
size: NA
D: TRBD2

DNA: TGTGCCAGTAGCCTCGAGCGCTCGGAGCAGTTCTTC
CDR3: CASSLERSEQFF
V: TRBV19
J: TRBJ2-1
size: NA
D: NA

DNA: TGTGCCTGGAGGCCAATCGGACTAGCGGCGTACAATGAGCAGTTCTTC
CDR3: CAWRPIGLAAYNEQFF
V: TRBV30
J: TRBJ2-1
size: few
D: TRBD2

DNA: TGCAGCGTAGGCCGGGACAGGGGATCCACCGGGGAGCTGTTTTTT
CDR3: CSVGRDRGSTGELFF
V: TRBV29-1
J: TRBJ2-2
size: NA
D: TRBD1

DNA: TGTGCCAGCAGCTTAGCGCGGGGAGGGGTCTATGGCTACACCTTC
CDR3: CASSLARGGVYGYTF
V: TRBV7-8
J: TRBJ1-2
size: NA
D: NA

DNA: TGTGCCAGCTCACCAAGTCATTCAGTGAACACTGAAGCTTTCTTT
CDR3: CASSPSHSVNTEAFF
V: TRBV18
J: TRBJ1-1
size: NA
D: NA

DNA: TGTGCCAGCAGCTCGGGACTAGCGGGAGGGGCAGATACGCAGTATTTT
CDR3: CASSSGLAGGADTQYF
V: TRBV11-3
J: TRBJ2-3
size: NA
D: TRBD2

DNA: TGTGCCACCAAAGGACTAGCGGCGGGGCAAGATACGCAGTATTTT
CDR3: CATKGLAAGQDTQYF
V: TRBV19
J: TRBJ2-3
size: NA
D: TRBD2

DNA: TGTGCCAGCAGCTCGGGGGTAGTAAATGAGCAGTTCTTC
CDR3: CASSSGVVNEQFF
V: TRBV11-3
J: TRBJ2-1
size: NA
D: NA

DNA: TGTGCCAGCAGTCTCTTAGATGGGGCGCAGTTCTTC
CDR3: CASSLLDGAQFF
V: TRBV6-2/TRBV6-3
J: TRBJ2-1
size: NA
D: NA

DNA: TGTGCCAGCAGCTTGAGAGGCACAGATACGCAGTATTTT
CDR3: CASSLRGTDTQYF
V: TRBV5-6
J: TRBJ2-3
size: NA
D: NA

DNA: TGTGCCAGCTCACCGAGTGACTTCTCAGGGTTGACCGGGGAGCTGTTTTTT
CDR3: CASSPSDFSGLTGELFF
V: TRBV18
J: TRBJ2-2
size: NA
D: NA

DNA: TGTGCCAGCAGCGAAGACAGGAACACTGAAGCTTTCTTT
CDR3: CASSEDRNTEAFF
V: TRBV7-9
J: TRBJ1-1
size: once
D: NA

DNA: TGTGCCAGCAGCTTAGAAAATAGCGGGAAGGGTCGGGAGCAGTACTTC
CDR3: CASSLENSGKGREQYF
V: TRBV11-2
J: TRBJ2-7
size: NA
D: TRBD2

DNA: TGTGCCAGCAGCCAAGAGGACAGGGGAGTCCTCGGGGGCTACACCTTC
CDR3: CASSQEDRGVLGGYTF
V: TRBV14
J: TRBJ1-2
size: medium-sized
D: TRBD1

DNA: TGTGCCAGCAGTCAGACAGGAGGCGGCTCCTACGAGCAGTACTTC
CDR3: CASSQTGGGSYEQYF
V: TRBV2
J: TRBJ2-7
size: NA
D: NA

DNA: TGTGCCAGCAATATACTAGCGGGAGATACGCAGTATTTT
CDR3: CASNILAGDTQYF
V: TRBV6-5
J: TRBJ2-3
size: few
D: TRBD2

DNA: TGTGCCAGTAGCCCTAGGGACAGGGGATCAACTAATGAAAAACTGTTTTTT
CDR3: CASSPRDRGSTNEKLFF
V: TRBV19
J: TRBJ1-4
size: NA
D: TRBD1

DNA: TGCGCCAGCAGCCCGGGACAGGGAGCTGAAAAACTGTTTTTT
CDR3: CASSPGQGAEKLFF
V: TRBV5-1
J: TRBJ1-4
size: once
D: TRBD1

DNA: TGTGCCAGCAGCTTAAATTCCGGGGAGATTAACTATGGCTACACCTTC
CDR3: CASSLNSGEINYGYTF
V: TRBV7-2
J: TRBJ1-2
size: NA
D: NA

DNA: TGCAGTGCTATGGGAGGGTATGGCTACACCTTC
CDR3: CSAMGGYGYTF
V: TRBV29-1
J: TRBJ1-2
size: few
D: NA

DNA: TGCGCCAGCAGCTTGGCGCTGACAGAGAGAGAGAGTGAATCCTACGAGCAGTACTTC
CDR3: CASSLALTERESESYEQYF
V: TRBV5-1
J: TRBJ2-7
size: NA
D: NA

DNA: TGTGCCACCAGCAGACAACCGGACAGCTATGGCTACACCTTC
CDR3: CATSRQPDSYGYTF
V: TRBV15
J: TRBJ1-2
size: NA
D: NA

DNA: TGTGCCAGCAGCCACCCCAGGGACACCGGGGAGCTGTTTTTT
CDR3: CASSHPRDTGELFF
V: TRBV6-5
J: TRBJ2-2
size: NA
D: NA

DNA: TGTGCCAGCTTACCTACAGGGGGTATATATGGCTACACCTTC
CDR3: CASLPTGGIYGYTF
V: TRBV19
J: TRBJ1-2
size: few
D: TRBD1

DNA: TGTGCCAGCAGCTACTCTAGCGGAAGCACAGATACGCAGTATTTT
CDR3: CASSYSSGSTDTQYF
V: TRBV5-6
J: TRBJ2-3
size: NA
D: TRBD2

DNA: TGTGCCAGCAGCCAAGATAGGCCCGGGACAGGTCGACACACCGGGGAGCTGTTTTTT
CDR3: CASSQDRPGTGRHTGELFF
V: TRBV3-1/TRBV3-2
J: TRBJ2-2
size: few
D: TRBD1

DNA: TGTGCCAGCAGCCAAGATCGATGGGCCGAGCAGTACTTC
CDR3: CASSQDRWAEQYF
V: TRBV14
J: TRBJ2-7
size: NA
D: NA

DNA: TGTGCCAGCGGGGGGGGTCCGAGGGAGCAGTACTTC
CDR3: CASGGGPREQYF
V: TRBV6-6
J: TRBJ2-7
size: NA
D: TRBD2

DNA: TGTGCCAGCAGCTTTATGGCAGGGGGCGTTCAGCCCCAGCATTTT
CDR3: CASSFMAGGVQPQHF
V: TRBV7-2
J: TRBJ1-5
size: NA
D: TRBD1

DNA: TGTGCCAGCAGCGAGACCGGGACAGTACCCGAGACCCAGTACTTC
CDR3: CASSETGTVPETQYF
V: TRBV9
J: TRBJ2-5
size: once
D: TRBD1

DNA: TGTGCCAGCAGCTTAAACGAGGATTCACCCCTCCACTTT
CDR3: CASSLNEDSPLHF
V: TRBV7-9
J: TRBJ1-6
size: NA
D: NA

DNA: TGTGCCAGCAGCCGAAGGGACAAAATGAACACTGAAGCTTTCTTT
CDR3: CASSRRDKMNTEAFF
V: TRBV14
J: TRBJ1-1
size: NA
D: NA

DNA: TGCGCCAGCAGCTTGGTGGGACAGGCTGCAGATACGCAGTATTTT
CDR3: CASSLVGQAADTQYF
V: TRBV5-1
J: TRBJ2-3
size: NA
D: TRBD1